Following are 30 T cell receptor beta chains from one sample sequenced in a study of metastatic and nonmetastatic thyroid tumors. TCRdb ran MiXCR on the PCR reads. The sample records 75,000 to 100,000 clones, over 9.5% being singletons. Ahead of thyroid surgery, no patient had received treatment of any kind. The source material was blood. Every receptor here comes from a female donor with papillary thyroid cancer or a benign thyroid nodule (not recorded which). Some clones in this sample may be carry-over from other donors' samples.

At least ten counts were recorded for this clone. The V gene is TRBV5-6, the J gene TRBJ2-3; no clear D gene. CDR3 length equals 13 residues. The V end lost 0 bases, the J end lost 4 bases, and 6 bases lay between the germline ends. Germline-derived CDR1 and CDR2 are SGHDT and YYEEEE. CDR3 coding DNA: TGTGCCAGCAGCTTGGGGCCCGCAGATACGCAGTATTTT. Its protein is CASSLGPADTQYF. The complete variable domain, with remaining parts taken from reference TRBV5-6 and TRBJ2-3, reads DAGVTQSPTHLIKTRGQQVTLRCSPKSGHDTVSWYQQALGQGPQFIFQYYEEEERQRGNFPDRFSGHQFPNYSSELNVNALLLGDSALYLCASSLGPADTQYFGPGTRLTVL.

This clone appeared a few times. The rearrangement joins TRBV28 to TRBJ2-7; 9 positions agree with TRBD1. The ends lost 10 bases at V and 5 bases at J; junction bases unmatched: 3. Germline V gives CDR1 MDHEN, CDR2 SYDVKM. This CDR3 comprises 11 residues. The CDR3 region is CATRTGDEQYF. The CDR3, as DNA: TGTGCCACGCGGACAGGGGACGAGCAGTACTTC.

Many counts were recorded for this clone. This chain links TRBV20-1 with TRBJ2-1; tentative D call: TRBD2 (5 bases). The ends were cut back, 3 bases at V and 7 bases at J, with 13 bases in the middle. This CDR3 comprises 13 residues. Germline V CDR1 and CDR2: DFQATT, SNEGSKA (reference sequence). The CDR3 nucleotides read TGCAGTGCTAGTATCGGGAATGGGAATGAGCAGTTCTTC. The encoded protein is CSASIGNGNEQFF.

The chain has TRBV7-3 and TRBJ2-3; TRBD2 aligns across 8 bases. In germline, CDR1 is SGHTA, CDR2 FQGTGA. The J segment lost 5 bases and the V segment lost 1 base, leaving 8 bases of the junction unmatched. The CDR3 runs to 16 residues. The CDR3 reads CASSLRTGGPGDTQYF. In nucleotides, the CDR3 is TGTGCCAGCAGCTTAAGGACGGGAGGGCCGGGAGATACGCAGTATTTT.

This clone was observed many times. The V and J genes are TRBV27 and TRBJ2-1; 10 bases line up with TRBD2. Trimming at V came to 6 bases and at J to 7 bases, leaving 9 bases not matched to a gene. CDR3 length: 15 residues. The germline V gene encodes CDR1 MNHEY and CDR2 SMNVEV (reference sequence). CDR3 region: CASSVLAGAVNEQFF. As DNA, the CDR3 is TGTGCCAGCAGCGTGCTAGCGGGAGCGGTGAATGAGCAGTTCTTC.

This clone was observed at least ten times. This sequence joins TRBV19 and TRBJ2-5; TRBD1 matches at 10 bases. CDR3 length: 14 residues. The trim removed 4 bases at V and 5 bases at J, leaving 4 bases unmatched. The germline CDR1 and CDR2 sequences are LNHDA and SQIVND (reference sequence). DNA of the CDR3: TGTGCCAGTAGTAGCCGGGACAGGGGCGAGACCCAGTACTTC. Its translation is CASSSRDRGETQYF.

Concerning this clone: This clone may be a read error of a much larger clone one base away. The chain recombines TRBV12-3 or TRBV12-4 with TRBJ2-2; a weak D match, TRBD2 (6 bases). This CDR3 comprises 13 residues. CDR3 amino acids: CASILGGTGELFF. CDR3 DNA: TGTGCCAGCATTTTAGGAGGGACCGGGGAGCTGTTTTTT.

This clone was picked up many times. The chain couples TRBV7-9 to TRBJ1-4; 7 nucleotides match TRBD1. This CDR3 is 15 amino acids long. With V trimmed by 2 bases and J by 4 bases, 4 bases remained unmatched. Germline loops: CDR1 SEHNR, CDR2 FQNEAQ (reference sequence). This CDR3 reads CASSLPGQLNEKLFF. CDR3 nucleotides: TGTGCCAGCAGCTTACCGGGACAGCTTAATGAAAAACTGTTTTTT.

Many counts were recorded for this clone. The rearrangement joins TRBV28 to TRBJ1-2; 11 bases align to TRBD1. Germline V gene lookup returns CDR1 MDHEN and CDR2 SYDVKM. This CDR3 has 14 residues. V dropped 6 bases and J dropped 4; count of bases not matched to a gene: 4. Here the CDR3 reads CASRRTGGSYGYTF. The CDR3 nucleotides are TGTGCCAGCAGGAGGACAGGGGGCTCCTATGGCTACACCTTC.

Ten or more counts support this clone. Other DNA sequences in the same sample also yield this CDR3. The chain has TRBV6-1 and TRBJ2-2, with unresolved D. V shed 0 bases and J shed 5 bases, with 4 bases lying between them. This CDR3 contains 13 residues. CDR1 is MNHNS and CDR2 is SASEGT in the germline V gene. CDR3 loop: CASSEAGTGELFF. DNA of the CDR3: TGTGCCAGCAGTGAAGCGGGGACCGGGGAGCTGTTTTTT.

Many counts were recorded for this clone. This sequence joins TRBV6-1 and TRBJ2-7; 11 bases are a match to TRBD2. CDR1 is MNHNS and CDR2 is SASEGT in the germline V gene. The CDR3 runs 15 residues. Trimming took 3 bases from V and 5 from J; bases not matched to a gene: 6. CDR3 region: CASSEVASGRNEQYF. CDR3 sequence (DNA): TGTGCCAGCAGTGAGGTGGCTAGCGGGAGGAACGAGCAGTACTTC.

This clone was recorded only once. This rearrangement joins TRBV5-1 to TRBJ2-5, with 7 bases identical to TRBD2. The CDR3 length is 16 residues. CDR1 SGHRS and CDR2 YFSETQ come from the germline V gene. J lost 4 bases, V lost 7 bases, and 16 bases had no gene match. CDR3 in amino acids: CASCPVGLSGGETQYF. The CDR3 DNA reads TGCGCCAGCTGCCCGGTCGGACTATCGGGAGGAGAGACCCAGTACTTC. Complete variable domain (other parts from reference TRBV5-1 and TRBJ2-5): KAGVTQTPRYLIKTRGQQVTLSCSPISGHRSVSWYQQTPGQGLQFLFEYFSETQRNKGNFPGRFSGRQFSNSRSEMNVSTLELGDSALYLCASCPVGLSGGETQYFGPGTRLLVL.

There are many counts of this clone. This sequence joins TRBV4-1 and TRBJ1-1; a weak D match, TRBD1 (5 bases). This CDR3 region has 15 residues. Between the trimmed V and J ends, which lost 0 bases and 11 bases, there was a span of 19 bases. The V gene's germline CDR1 is MGHRA and CDR2 YSYEKL. The CDR3 here is CASSQDLPTSRAAFF. In DNA form, the CDR3 reads TGCGCCAGCAGCCAAGATCTTCCGACATCCAGGGCGGCTTTCTTT.

This clone was seen many times. The chain couples TRBV7-2 to TRBJ1-1; D is undetermined. The CDR3 consists of 13 residues. Germline-derived CDR1 and CDR2 are SGHTA and FQGNSA. Trimming pared 5 bases from V and 0 bases from J, leaving 7 bases between. CDR3 loop: CASSPTLNTEAFF. As DNA, the CDR3 is TGTGCCAGCAGCCCGACCTTGAACACTGAAGCTTTCTTT.

On this clone: This could be a read error, since a much larger clone is one nucleotide away. This chain links TRBV27 with TRBJ1-4; possibly TRBD1 for D (6 bases). V was shortened by 6 bases and J by 4 bases, with 24 bases between the two germline ends. Germline lookup yields CDR1 MNHEY and CDR2 SMNVEV (reference sequence). This CDR3 comprises 18 residues. The CDR3 is CASRQGRGTLAGNEKLFF. Written as DNA, the CDR3 is TGTGCCAGCAGGCAGGGGAGGGGGACCTTAGCGGGTAATGAAAAACTGTTTTTT.

This clone came up many times. Distinct nucleotide sequences in the sample also encode this CDR3. The J gene is TRBJ2-3, the V gene TRBV20-1, with TRBD2 as a possible D gene (5 bases). There are 16 residues in the CDR3. V gave up 3 bases and J gave up 1 base, with 17 bases separating them. The germline V gene has CDR1 DFQATT and CDR2 SNEGSKA (reference sequence). The chain's CDR3 is CSASSPTGSGTDTQYF. DNA for the CDR3: TGCAGTGCTAGTTCGCCCACGGGATCAGGCACAGATACGCAGTATTTT.

This clone was detected ten times or more. The chain is built from TRBV3-1 and TRBJ2-1; TRBD1 might be the D (5 bases). V lost 0 bases and J lost 4, with 16 bases in between. Germline CDR1 reads LGHDT; CDR2 reads YNNKEL (reference sequence). CDR3 length equals 17 residues. CDR3 sequence (DNA): TGTGCCAGCAGCCAAGAATCGGGTTGGGGCCGATACAATGAGCAGTTCTTC. Translation gives CASSQESGWGRYNEQFF.

This clone was found many times. V usage is TRBV28 and J usage is TRBJ1-4; weak D call: TRBD1 (5 bases). The CDR3 covers 14 residues. The V end lost 2 bases, the J end lost 8 bases, and 12 bases lay between the germline ends. Germline lookup yields CDR1 MDHEN and CDR2 SYDVKM. CDR3 amino acids: CASSLRGADEKLFF. In DNA form, the CDR3 reads TGTGCCAGCAGTTTAAGAGGGGCGGACGAAAAACTGTTTTTT.

This clone has a count of ten or more. V is TRBV7-9 and J is TRBJ2-5; D remains unclear. Trimming took off 4 bases at V and 5 bases at J, with 17 bases between the two ends. CDR3 length equals 15 residues. Germline loops: CDR1 SEHNR, CDR2 FQNEAQ (reference sequence). CDR3 nucleotides: TGTGCCAGCAGCTACCCCGCCGGCTGGGTTGAGACCCAGTACTTC. Translation gives CASSYPAGWVETQYF.

Ten or more counts support this clone. The V and J genes are TRBV6-4 and TRBJ2-3; 9 bases are a match to TRBD2. V shed 0 bases and J 2 bases; nucleotides not matched to a gene: 3. The CDR3 covers 16 residues. In germline, CDR1 is MRHNA, CDR2 SNTAGT. The DNA of the CDR3 is TGTGCCAGCAGTGACTCGGCGGGAGGGAACACAGATACGCAGTATTTT. Translating gives CASSDSAGGNTDTQYF.

This clone was observed a few times. This could be a read error, since a much larger clone is one nucleotide away. Different DNA sequences within this sample yield the same CDR3. The V gene is TRBV14, the J gene TRBJ1-2; the D gene is possibly TRBD1 (5 bases). Germline V CDR1 and CDR2: SGHDN, FVKESK. This CDR3 comprises 12 residues. Between the trimmed V and J ends, which lost 0 bases and 11 bases, there was a span of 10 bases. This chain's CDR3 is CASSQDRGRYTF. The CDR3 nucleotides read TGTGCCAGCAGCCAAGATCGGGGCCGTTACACCTTC.

In its sample, this clone was seen many times. The rearrangement joins TRBV3-1 to TRBJ2-3; unclear D gene. Looked up from germline, CDR1 is LGHDT and CDR2 is YNNKEL (reference sequence). The CDR3 extends over 19 amino acids. V lost 0 bases and J 0 bases, leaving 19 bases between the germline ends. In DNA form, the CDR3 reads TGTGCCAGCAGCCAAGAAGTGGATCGAATTCAATCTAGCACAGATACGCAGTATTTT. It encodes CASSQEVDRIQSSTDTQYF.

In this sample, this clone turned up many times. The rearrangement joins TRBV6-1 to TRBJ1-3; the D is unclear. The ends were cut back, 6 bases at V and 0 bases at J, with 12 bases in the middle. The CDR3 spans 15 residues. CDR1 is MNHNS and CDR2 is SASEGT in the germline V gene. CDR3 bases: TGTGCCAGCAGACTCGACCGAAGCTCTGGAAACACCATATATTTT. Protein: CASRLDRSSGNTIYF.

This clone has at least ten counts. The V and J genes are TRBV5-6 and TRBJ1-4; 8 nucleotides align to TRBD1. Germline lookup yields CDR1 SGHDT and CDR2 YYEEEE. The CDR3 is made up of 14 amino acids. V dropped 1 base and J dropped 6; count of bases not matched to a gene: 2. The CDR3 bases are TGTGCCAGCAGCTTGAGACAGGGGTATGAAAAACTGTTTTTT. Translating gives CASSLRQGYEKLFF.

This clone showed up many times. V usage is TRBV6-5 and J usage is TRBJ2-5; 7 bases agree with TRBD1. V gave up 2 bases and J gave up 5 bases; unmatched junction bases: 5. CDR3 length: 14 amino acids. The germline CDR1 and CDR2 sequences are MNHEY and SVGAGI. The CDR3 nucleotides are TGTGCCAGCAGTTACCTTGACAGGGTTGAGACCCAGTACTTC. As protein: CASSYLDRVETQYF.

Ten or more counts support this clone. V gene TRBV10-3 combines with J gene TRBJ1-6, with a possible D match to TRBD1 (6 bases). Germline values: CDR1 ENHRY, CDR2 SYGVKD. This CDR3 is built from 16 residues. V lost 0 bases and J 10 bases, leaving 16 bases between the germline ends. Written as DNA, the CDR3 is TGTGCCATCAGTGAGTCACAGGGTTTAGGTAAATCACCCCTCCACTTT. This gives the protein CAISESQGLGKSPLHF.

This clone has ten or more counts. This sequence joins TRBV6-2 or TRBV6-3 and TRBJ2-5; D uncertain. Germline V gene lookup returns CDR1 MNHEY and CDR2 SVGEGT. The CDR3 loop spans 12 amino acids. V gave up 4 bases and J gave up 8 bases, with 11 bases separating them. Here the CDR3 reads CASSSHLATQYF. In DNA, the CDR3 is TGTGCCAGCAGTTCCCATTTAGCTACCCAGTACTTC.

The chain joins TRBV19 to TRBJ2-1, with TRBD2 matching over 11 bases. The CDR3 runs to 14 residues. Germline CDR1 LNHDA, CDR2 SQIVND (reference sequence). The V and J ends lost 9 bases and 4 bases, in that order; junction bases with no gene match: 5. The CDR3 is CASNLAGGYNEQFF. CDR3 sequence (DNA): TGTGCCAGCAATCTAGCGGGGGGTTACAATGAGCAGTTCTTC.

CDR3 in amino acids: CASSLDGHIPGYEQYF. The CDR3 region has the DNA TGTGCCAGCAGCTTAGATGGACACATCCCCGGGTACGAGCAGTACTTC. This chain uses TRBV11-2 with TRBJ2-7; TRBD1 is a possible D gene (5 bases). The CDR3 covers 16 residues. Germline assignment: CDR1 SGHAT and CDR2 FQNNGV. Trimming took 0 bases from V and 4 from J, leaving 16 bases between them. Based on the CDR3 plus reference TRBV11-2 and TRBJ2-7, the full variable domain is EAGVAQSPRYKIIEKRQSVAFWCNPISGHATLYWYQQILGQGPKLLIQFQNNGVVDDSQLPKDRFSAERLKGVDSTLKIQPAKLEDSAVYLCASSLDGHIPGYEQYFGPGTRLTVT.

This clone has at least ten counts. The chain uses TRBV4-1 and TRBJ2-1; D not certain. Trimming took off 0 bases at V and 9 bases at J, with 9 bases between the two ends. The CDR3 contains 13 residues. Germline V lookup: CDR1 MGHRA, CDR2 YSYEKL. CDR3 DNA: TGCGCCAGCAGCCAAGATCGAATCGGTGAGCAGTTCTTC. The encoded protein is CASSQDRIGEQFF.